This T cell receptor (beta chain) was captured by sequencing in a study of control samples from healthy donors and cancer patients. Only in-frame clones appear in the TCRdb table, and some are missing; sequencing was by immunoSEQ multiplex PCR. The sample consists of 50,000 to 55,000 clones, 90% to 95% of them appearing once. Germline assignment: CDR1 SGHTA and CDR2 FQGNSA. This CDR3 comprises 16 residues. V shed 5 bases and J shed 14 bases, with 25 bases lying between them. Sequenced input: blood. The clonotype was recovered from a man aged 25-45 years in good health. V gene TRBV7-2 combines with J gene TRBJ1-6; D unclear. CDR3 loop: CASSQGRLTQSLTLHF. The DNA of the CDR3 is TGTGCCAGCAGCCAAGGACGGTTAACCCAGTCCTTAACCCTCCACTTT.